This T cell receptor beta chain was obtained from a study of spatial heterogeneity in lung cancer. Whole-study results and caveats: The study found that expanded intratumoral alpha and beta TCR counts tracked tumor mutation counts.

TCRdb fed the 5' RACE reads into MiXCR, producing one record per CDR3 protein. This sample has fewer than 3,000 distinct CDR3 sequences, with more than 6.5% found just once. The time point was: sample taken at primary tumor resection. The donors, roughly 70 patients with untreated early-stage non-small cell lung cancer, provided the samples. This clonotype was picked up many times. The antigen is undetermined. The origin of this receptor is a female donor with early-stage non-small cell lung cancer. Sequencing was performed on lung tumor tissue, taken at surgery.

This CDR3 reads CSALKQREGRDEQFF. The CDR3 DNA follows: TGCAGTGCTCTTAAACAGCGGGAGGGCCGCGATGAGCAGTTCTTC. V and J are TRBV20-1 and TRBJ2-1, with 10 bases lining up with TRBD2. The V segment lost 5 bases and the J segment 8 bases; nucleotides outside the gene matches: 12. Germline assignment: CDR1 DFQATT and CDR2 SNEGSKA (reference sequence). The CDR3 covers 15 residues.